These 27 T cell receptor beta chains were sequenced from one sample in a study. TCRdb fed the RT-PCR reads into MiXCR, producing one record per CDR3 protein. This table holds more than 550,000 distinct CDR3 sequences, approximately 14% found once. The material sequenced was memory CD4+ T cells from blood. Receptor source: a female donor in good health, serving as a healthy control.

V and J are TRBV10-1 and TRBJ2-2, with no clear D. V was clipped by 2 bases and J by 6 bases, with 16 bases between them. The CDR3 runs 16 residues. The germline V gene encodes CDR1 WNHNN and CDR2 SYGVQD (reference sequence). The CDR3 bases are TGCGCCAGCAGTGAGACCGGGTCAACCGGCGCCGGGGAGCTGTTTTTT. Protein product: CASSETGSTGAGELFF.

This clonotype was picked up a small number of times. The chain recombines TRBV6-5 with TRBJ2-1; 7 bases line up with TRBD1. The CDR3 extends over 17 amino acids. The V gene end was trimmed by 0 bases and the J gene end by 9 bases; junction bases not matched to a gene: 14. The germline V gene has CDR1 MNHEY and CDR2 SVGAGI. Here the CDR3 reads CASSYSSIPGGYGEQFF. The DNA for the CDR3 is TGTGCCAGCAGTTACTCGAGTATTCCAGGGGGATATGGTGAGCAGTTCTTC.

The V and J genes are TRBV24-1 and TRBJ2-7, with 12 bases lining up with TRBD1. CDR3 length equals 15 residues. Germline V lookup: CDR1 KGHDR, CDR2 SFDVKD. The V gene end was trimmed by 3 bases and the J gene end by 4 bases; junction bases not matched to a gene: 3. The CDR3 DNA follows: TGTGCCACCAGTGATGCGGGACAGGGGGCTTACGAGCAGTACTTC. Amino acids: CATSDAGQGAYEQYF.

The rearrangement links TRBV9 to TRBJ2-2; D remains ambiguous. Germline V gene data show CDR1 as SGDLS and CDR2 as YYNGEE. The CDR3 sequence is 11 residues long. Trimming shortened V by 6 bases and J by 7 bases, and 7 bases separated the two germline ends. The chain's CDR3 is CASTPGGELFF. The CDR3 DNA sequence: TGTGCCAGCACCCCAGGCGGGGAGCTGTTTTTT.

This clonotype was observed many times. This sequence joins TRBV20-1 and TRBJ2-7; tentative D call: TRBD2 (5 bases). There are 13 residues in the CDR3. Trimming took 0 bases from V and 5 from J, leaving 11 bases between them. Germline CDR1 DFQATT, CDR2 SNEGSKA (reference sequence). The CDR3 sequence is CSARDPGLNEQYF. The CDR3 DNA sequence: TGCAGTGCTAGAGATCCGGGGTTGAACGAGCAGTACTTC.

This clonotype was detected many times. Here the CDR3 reads CASSLIASSDEQFF. The DNA for the CDR3 is TGCGCCAGCAGCTTGATAGCCAGCAGCGATGAGCAGTTCTTC. V is TRBV5-1 and J is TRBJ2-1; D is uncertain. The germline V and J ends were trimmed by 1 base and 8 bases, with 13 bases remaining between them. Germline V gene data show CDR1 as SGHRS and CDR2 as YFSETQ. CDR3 length: 14 residues.

This clonotype was seen more than once but under ten times. The chain carries TRBV4-1 and TRBJ2-3; 10 nucleotides match TRBD2. The trim removed 5 bases at V and 1 base at J, leaving 6 bases unmatched. The V gene's germline CDR1 is MGHRA and CDR2 YSYEKL. CDR3 length: 16 amino acids. The CDR3 DNA is TGCGCCAGCAGCTTAACCGGGACTAGCGGCACAGATACGCAGTATTTT. The encoded protein is CASSLTGTSGTDTQYF.

The CDR3 is CASSPQKETQYF. CDR3 in DNA: TGTGCCAGCAGTCCACAGAAAGAGACCCAGTACTTC. The chain combines TRBV2 with TRBJ2-5; D is ambiguous. From germline, CDR1 is SNHLY and CDR2 FYNNEI. V dropped 5 bases and J dropped 3 bases, with 7 bases sitting between them. The CDR3 sequence is 12 residues long.

This chain links TRBV11-2 with TRBJ2-4, with 12 bases that match TRBD1. V lost 5 bases to trimming and J lost 8 bases; unmatched junction nucleotides: 7. The CDR3 runs to 15 residues. The germline V gene encodes CDR1 SGHAT and CDR2 FQNNGV. The CDR3 DNA sequence: TGTGCCAGCAGCAACGTGGGACAGGGGGCATACATTCAGTACTTC. This sequence encodes CASSNVGQGAYIQYF.

The V call is TRBV7-2, the J call TRBJ1-5; no clear D gene. Looked up from germline, CDR1 is SGHTA and CDR2 is FQGNSA. The CDR3 has 13 amino acids. V lost 5 bases to trimming and J lost 7 bases, with 12 bases between them. As DNA, the CDR3 is TGTGCCAGCAGCCTACTCAAGGAGCAGCCCCAGCATTTT. This codes for CASSLLKEQPQHF.

This clonotype came up many times. This rearrangement joins TRBV15 to TRBJ1-4; D might be TRBD1 (5 bases). Germline lookup yields CDR1 LNHNV and CDR2 YYDKDF (reference sequence). V lost 3 bases and J 8 bases, leaving 13 bases between the germline ends. The CDR3 sequence is 14 residues long. The CDR3 coding sequence is TGTGCCACCAGCAGGGAACAGGTGGACGAAAAACTGTTTTTT. Translation gives CATSREQVDEKLFF.

This clonotype has a handful of counts. CDR3 bases: TGCGCCAGCAGCCCGGACTTAGGATACGAGCAGTACTTC. This encodes CASSPDLGYEQYF. This chain uses TRBV5-1 with TRBJ2-7, with a possible D match to TRBD2 (5 bases). The V end lost 4 bases, the J end lost 4 bases, and 12 bases lay between the germline ends. From germline, CDR1 is SGHRS and CDR2 YFSETQ. The CDR3 has 13 amino acids.

This clonotype was picked up many times. The chain employs TRBV5-1 and TRBJ2-5; 14 bases line up with TRBD2. CDR3 length: 17 residues. V shed 2 bases, J shed 3 bases, and the junction held 6 bases outside the gene matches. Germline V lookup: CDR1 SGHRS, CDR2 YFSETQ. The CDR3 DNA follows: TGCGCCAGCAGCTTTCGACTAGCGGGAGGGCCCGAAGAGACCCAGTACTTC. Its protein is CASSFRLAGGPEETQYF.

This clonotype was recorded at least ten times. The J gene is TRBJ2-3, the V gene TRBV5-4; 12 bases align to TRBD2. V gave up 2 bases and J gave up 4 bases; unmatched junction bases: 5. Germline CDR1 and CDR2: SGHNT and YYREEE (reference sequence). The CDR3 length is 16 residues. Here the CDR3 reads CASSFLAGGTADTQYF. CDR3 nucleotide sequence: TGTGCCAGCAGCTTCCTAGCGGGGGGGACCGCAGATACGCAGTATTTT.

Only a few counts were recorded for this clonotype. This chain links TRBV4-2 with TRBJ1-5; 7 bases fit TRBD1. This CDR3 contains 16 residues. CDR1 is LGHNA and CDR2 is YNFKEQ in the germline V gene. V lost 3 bases, J lost 6 bases, and 11 bases stayed unmatched. The CDR3 loop is CASSHGDRFSPQPQHF. The DNA of the CDR3 is TGTGCCAGCAGCCACGGGGACAGATTCAGCCCTCAGCCCCAGCATTTT.

This clonotype has a count of ten or more. This sequence joins TRBV20-1 and TRBJ1-1; a weak D match, TRBD1 (6 bases). V dropped 0 bases and J dropped 5 bases, with 13 bases sitting between them. This CDR3 region has 14 residues. CDR1 is DFQATT and CDR2 is SNEGSKA in the germline V gene (reference sequence). The CDR3 DNA sequence: TGCAGTGCTAGAGACCCCAAGGGGGTTACTGAAGCTTTCTTT. It translates to CSARDPKGVTEAFF.

This clonotype appeared a few times. The V and J genes are TRBV18 and TRBJ1-6; no firm D call. Germline lookup yields CDR1 KGHSH and CDR2 LQKENI. This CDR3 has 14 residues. Trimming pared 4 bases from V and 8 bases from J, leaving 12 bases between. The DNA of the CDR3 is TGTGCCAGCTCACTCTCGGGCTCGGATTCACCCCTCCACTTT. Protein: CASSLSGSDSPLHF.

This clonotype appeared a few times. This sequence joins TRBV5-5 and TRBJ1-5; 10 bases are shared with TRBD1. CDR3 length equals 15 residues. Germline V gene sequence: CDR1 SGHKS, CDR2 YYEKEE (reference sequence). V shed 3 bases, J shed 3 bases, and the junction held 3 bases outside the gene matches. CDR3 sequence (DNA): TGTGCCAGCAGCTGGGGACAGGGGTTCAATCAGCCCCAGCATTTT. Amino acid sequence: CASSWGQGFNQPQHF.

A few counts support this clonotype. This rearrangement joins TRBV29-1 to TRBJ1-3; possibly TRBD1 for D (6 bases). The germline V gene encodes CDR1 SQVTM and CDR2 ANQGSEA. Deletions cut 8 bases from V and 0 bases from J, with 14 bases between. The CDR3 totals 14 residues. In DNA, the CDR3 is TGCAGCTTAGTGGGGGGGGCCTCTGGAAACACCATATATTTT. Translation: CSLVGGASGNTIYF.

There are a few counts of this clonotype. The genes are TRBV7-8 and TRBJ1-1; the D is unclear. The CDR3 runs 15 residues. Trimming removed 1 base from V and 0 bases from J, with 9 bases in between. The germline V gene encodes CDR1 SGHVS and CDR2 FQNEAQ. CDR3 protein: CASSLGARLNTEAFF. CDR3 DNA sequence: TGTGCCAGCAGCTTAGGTGCCAGACTGAACACTGAAGCTTTCTTT.

The chain couples TRBV29-1 to TRBJ1-3; weak D call: TRBD1 (5 bases). Trimming removed 7 bases at V and 2 bases at J, with 12 bases between. The CDR3 is 13 residues long. Germline assignment: CDR1 SQVTM and CDR2 ANQGSEA. The CDR3 bases are TGCAGCGCTGAGACAGCCACTGGAAACACCATATATTTT. Its protein product is CSAETATGNTIYF.

This clonotype occurred a few times. The V and J genes are TRBV3-1 and TRBJ1-1; D is undetermined. Germline V CDR1 and CDR2: LGHDT, YNNKEL (reference sequence). Trimming removed 3 bases from V and 6 bases from J, with 11 bases in between. The CDR3 contains 13 residues. The CDR3 protein is CASSQKGISEAFF. In DNA, the CDR3 is TGTGCCAGCAGCCAGAAAGGGATCTCTGAAGCTTTCTTT. Combining the CDR3 with reference TRBV3-1 and TRBJ1-1 gives the whole variable domain DTAVSQTPKYLVTQMGNDKSIKCEQNLGHDTMYWYKQDSKKFLKIMFSYNNKELIINETVPNRFSPKSPDKAHLNLHINSLELGDSAVYFCASSQKGISEAFFGQGTRLTVV.

On this clonotype: One base away lies a much larger clone, so this may be a sequencing read error. The chain joins TRBV20-1 to TRBJ2-3; TRBD2 aligns across 10 bases. The CDR3 has 18 residues. Germline V gene sequence: CDR1 DFQATT, CDR2 SNEGSKA (reference sequence). This CDR3 is CSARDPLAGVGFADTQCF. CDR3 nucleotides: TGCAGTGCTAGAGATCCCCTAGCGGGAGTCGGGTTCGCAGATACGCAGTGTTTT.

The V and J genes are TRBV20-1 and TRBJ2-2; 8 bases match TRBD1. Unmatched junction bases numbered 10, after V lost 0 bases and J lost 7 bases. The length of the CDR3 is 16 residues. Germline CDR1 reads DFQATT; CDR2 reads SNEGSKA (reference sequence). Here the CDR3 reads CSARDGDRGPDGELFF. In DNA form, the CDR3 reads TGCAGTGCTAGAGATGGAGACAGGGGCCCCGACGGGGAGCTGTTTTTT.

V and J are TRBV9 and TRBJ2-2; maybe TRBD2 (7 bases). The V gene's germline CDR1 is SGDLS and CDR2 YYNGEE. Deletions cut 0 bases from V and 6 bases from J, with 15 bases between. The CDR3 contains 16 residues. The CDR3 region has the DNA TGTGCCAGCAGCGTAGGAGGAGGGGGAGGGTCCGGGGAGCTGTTTTTT. Protein sequence: CASSVGGGGGSGELFF.

The chain couples TRBV5-4 to TRBJ1-2; weak D call: TRBD1 (5 bases). The V end lost 4 bases, the J end lost 4 bases, and 17 bases lay between the germline ends. Germline V gene lookup returns CDR1 SGHNT and CDR2 YYREEE (reference sequence). The CDR3 is made up of 15 amino acids. CDR3 in DNA: TGTGCCAGCAGCAATAGGGGAGAGCGGACCTATGGCTACACCTTC. Its protein product is CASSNRGERTYGYTF.

This clonotype was found many times. The V and J genes are TRBV20-1 and TRBJ1-5; D remains unclear. Between the trimmed V and J ends, which lost 2 bases and 7 bases, there was a span of 15 bases. The CDR3 is made up of 14 amino acids. Germline CDR1 DFQATT, CDR2 SNEGSKA (reference sequence). The CDR3 sequence: CSARPPIVSQPQHF. DNA for the CDR3: TGCAGTGCTAGACCCCCTATTGTTTCGCAGCCCCAGCATTTT.